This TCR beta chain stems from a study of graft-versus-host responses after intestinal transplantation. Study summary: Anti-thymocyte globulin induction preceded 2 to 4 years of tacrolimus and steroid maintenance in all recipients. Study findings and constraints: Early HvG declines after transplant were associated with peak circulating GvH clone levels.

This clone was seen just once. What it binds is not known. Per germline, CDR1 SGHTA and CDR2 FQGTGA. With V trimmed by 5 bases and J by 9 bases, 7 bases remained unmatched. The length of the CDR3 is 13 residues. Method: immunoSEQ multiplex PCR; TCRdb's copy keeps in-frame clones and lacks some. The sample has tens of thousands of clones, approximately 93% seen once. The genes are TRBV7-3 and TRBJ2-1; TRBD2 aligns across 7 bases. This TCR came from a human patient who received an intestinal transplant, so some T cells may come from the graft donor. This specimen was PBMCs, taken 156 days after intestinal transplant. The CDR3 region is CASSARGWAEQFF. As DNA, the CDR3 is TGTGCCAGCAGCGCGCGGGGGTGGGCTGAGCAGTTCTTC.